This section outlines one T cell receptor beta chain sequence together with its context. This clonotype was recorded many times. This receptor's antigen is unknown. No base quality values were provided; no much bigger clone lies one nucleotide off. As encoded in the germline V gene, CDR1 is MDHEN while CDR2 is SYDVKM. The CDR3 sequence holds 15 residues, the cysteine and phenylalanine included. Only CDR3 DNA is held: 45 bases, read in frame from base 1. V loses 1 base of germline sequence and J loses 2 bases, and the interval between the two ends is 11 bases. Moderately to severely active disease, a Clinical Activity Score of at least 3, a NOSPECS grade of at least 4, and a duration under 3 months were present in ophthalmopathy patients. The study excluded patients with uncontrolled infections, other autoimmune diseases, pregnancy or lactation. Diagnoses relied on clinical symptoms, serum thyroxine and TRAb, thyroid ultrasound and orbital computed tomography. PBMCs were separated from roughly 10 ml of fresh peripheral blood using Ficoll-Paque density gradient centrifugation. Trizol reagent was used to extract total RNA, and RNA quality was then checked on an Agilent 2100 Bioanalyzer.

This entry is derived from a study of T cells in Graves' hyperthyroidism and ophthalmopathy (dated by TCRdb to about 2019). Some background on the complete study: Peripheral blood samples were taken at the time of initial diagnosis, prior to any treatment. TCR V-J signatures able to tell the groups apart were searched for in a discovery cohort of 90 to 100 patients, of whom fewer than 45 had Graves' ophthalmopathy and 57 had stable Graves' hyperthyroidism. Prospective prediction of ophthalmopathy was tested in an independent validation cohort of about 19 hyperthyroidism patients and 15 to 17 patients who later progressed to ophthalmopathy. The roughly 91 discovery patients were randomly divided into training and test sets at a 7:3 ratio. Thyroid tissue and blood T-cell repertoires from about six Graves' hyperthyroidism patients were also compared in the study. Once sampling was done, hyperthyroidism patients were given methimazole at a starting dose of 30 mg daily, whereas ophthalmopathy patients were given high-dose intravenous methylprednisolone. TCR Vbeta CDR3 sequencing of fewer than 150 peripheral blood samples (approximately 44 ophthalmopathy, 75 or so hyperthyroidism and 17 progressor patients) is reported in the paper.

Amplification of TCR beta CDR3 regions was carried out from RNA transcripts. For the first round of RT-PCR on the TCR CDR3, the HTBI primer set was used together with the Qiagen OneStep RT-PCR kit. A second multiplex PCR round built the libraries, followed by size selection and purification. Libraries were sequenced paired-end with 100 bp reads on an Illumina HiSeq2000. Regarding the original processing steps: SOAPnuke was used to process the raw data, with reads discarded if the reads contained adapters or uncalled bases, had a mean Phred below 15, or lacked an exact constant-primer or identifier match. High-quality paired reads were merged using COPE v1.2.5, and each unique nucleotide sequence was defined as a clonotype. MiTCR v1.1 was used to align clonotypes to the IMGT TRBV, TRBD and TRBJ reference segments. Analysis was restricted to V-J combinations with a frequency above 0.0001, which covered 99% to 99.2% of repertoires. The TCS score was defined as F50 (clonal expansion) divided by E x V (chaos), with BLOSUM62-based TCRdist calculated between CDR3 peptides within each V-J. Welch's t-statistics and random forest reduced roughly 500 V-J features to 13, which were used in a naive Bayes classifier (R e1071). Starting from the raw public reads, TCRdb applied fastp trimming at Q25, assembled clones with MiXCR and retained in-frame beta chains. Rows are unified per CDR3 protein, each entry keeping the most common DNA and genes. Clone size and V and J calls follow TCRdb, not the original study. This sample has around 620,000 distinct CDR3 sequences in its table, and approximately 15% of those were observed once. Jointly, the top ten make up less than 9% of the sample.

Broad study findings and their caveats: Sample size was not statistically predetermined, and investigators were not blinded to group allocation. In validation, progression to ophthalmopathy was predicted by the model with about 70% sensitivity and roughly 76% specificity, a median of about 6.4 months before onset. In cross-validation, a model built on a 13 V-J signature told ophthalmopathy apart from stable hyperthyroidism with 87.88% sensitivity and roughly 81% specificity, and in testing the same model reached 80%/75%. Most expanded thyroid clonotypes (frequency above 0.001) were also detected in blood, suggesting blood repertoires may reflect thyroid immune responses.

The sequence is built from TRBV28 and TRBJ1-2; 5 matching bases give a weak D call of TRBD1. This clonotype was obtained from a woman aged 18-29 years with Graves' ophthalmopathy. Sequenced input: blood. The CDR3 has the sequence CASSLLGRANYGYTF. The DNA reads as follows: TGTGCCAGCAGTTTATTGGGACGGGCGAACTATGGCTACACCTTC.